Given below is one TCR beta chain in context. The entry originates in a study of blood T cell repertoires in COVID-19. Study-wide background: T cells, B-cell-depleted T cells, or PBMCs provided the cDNA or gDNA that served as material.

The table came from immunoSEQ multiplex PCR; TCRdb's copy has only in-frame clones and leaves some out. The sample has some 450,000 clones, approximately 88% seen once. This CDR3 is 13 amino acids long. Germline CDR1 KGHSH, CDR2 LQKENI. V lost 5 bases, J lost 7 bases, and 6 bases stayed unmatched. This clonotype originated in a woman aged 45 to 65 with COVID-19, enrolled during active disease. Input material: peripheral blood. The chain is built from TRBV18 and TRBJ1-1, with TRBD1 matching over 8 bases. CDR3 in amino acids: CASSAQGALEAFF. DNA for the CDR3: TGTGCCAGCTCAGCCCAGGGGGCACTTGAAGCTTTCTTT.